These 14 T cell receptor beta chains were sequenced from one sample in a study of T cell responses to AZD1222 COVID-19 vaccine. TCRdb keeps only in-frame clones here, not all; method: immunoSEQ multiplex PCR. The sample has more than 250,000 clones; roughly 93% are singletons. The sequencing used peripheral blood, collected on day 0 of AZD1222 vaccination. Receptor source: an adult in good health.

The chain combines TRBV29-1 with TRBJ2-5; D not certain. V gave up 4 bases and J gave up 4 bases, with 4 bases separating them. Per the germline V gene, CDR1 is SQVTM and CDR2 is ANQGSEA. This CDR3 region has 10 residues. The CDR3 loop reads CSVVGETQYF. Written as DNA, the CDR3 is TGCAGCGTTGTGGGAGAGACCCAGTACTTC.

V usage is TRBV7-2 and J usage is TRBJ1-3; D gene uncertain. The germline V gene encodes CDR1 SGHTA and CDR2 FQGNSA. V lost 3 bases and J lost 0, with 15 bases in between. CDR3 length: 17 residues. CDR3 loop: CASSFAVGRSSGNTIYF. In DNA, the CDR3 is TGTGCCAGCAGCTTTGCGGTGGGCCGTTCCTCTGGAAACACCATATATTTT.

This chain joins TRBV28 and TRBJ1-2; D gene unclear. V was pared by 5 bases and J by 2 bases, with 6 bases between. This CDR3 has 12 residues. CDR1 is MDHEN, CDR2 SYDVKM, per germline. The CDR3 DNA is TGTGCCAGCAGTACGGGGAACTATGGCTACACCTTC. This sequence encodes CASSTGNYGYTF.

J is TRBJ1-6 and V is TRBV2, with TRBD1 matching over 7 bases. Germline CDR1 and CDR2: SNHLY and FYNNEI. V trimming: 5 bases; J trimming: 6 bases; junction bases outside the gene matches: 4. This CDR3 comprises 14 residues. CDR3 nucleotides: TGTGCCAGCAGTTTGCGACAGGGTAATTCACCCCTCCACTTT. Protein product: CASSLRQGNSPLHF.

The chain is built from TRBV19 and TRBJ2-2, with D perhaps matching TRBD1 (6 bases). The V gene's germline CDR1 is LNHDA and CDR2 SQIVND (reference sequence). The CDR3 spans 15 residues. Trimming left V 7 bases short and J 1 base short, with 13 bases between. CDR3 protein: CASTRETGNTGELFF. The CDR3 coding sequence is TGTGCCAGTACCAGAGAGACAGGGAACACCGGGGAGCTGTTTTTT.

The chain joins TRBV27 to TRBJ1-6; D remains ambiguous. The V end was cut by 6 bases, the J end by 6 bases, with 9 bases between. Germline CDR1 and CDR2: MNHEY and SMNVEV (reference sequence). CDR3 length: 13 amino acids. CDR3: CASSSRSNSPLHF. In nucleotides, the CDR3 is TGTGCCAGCAGCTCAAGGAGTAATTCACCCCTCCACTTT.

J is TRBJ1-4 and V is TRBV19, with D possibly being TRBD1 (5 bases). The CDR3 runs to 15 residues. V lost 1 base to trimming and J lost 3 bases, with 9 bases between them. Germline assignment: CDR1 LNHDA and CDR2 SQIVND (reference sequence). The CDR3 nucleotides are TGTGCCAGTAGTATAGCCGGGACCTCTAATGAAAAACTGTTTTTT. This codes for CASSIAGTSNEKLFF.

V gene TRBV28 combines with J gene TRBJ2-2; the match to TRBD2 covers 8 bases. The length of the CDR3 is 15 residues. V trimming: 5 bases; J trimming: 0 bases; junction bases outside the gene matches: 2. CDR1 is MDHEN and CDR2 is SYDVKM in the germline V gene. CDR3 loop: CASSTSGANTGELFF. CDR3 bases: TGTGCCAGCAGTACTAGCGGAGCGAACACCGGGGAGCTGTTTTTT.

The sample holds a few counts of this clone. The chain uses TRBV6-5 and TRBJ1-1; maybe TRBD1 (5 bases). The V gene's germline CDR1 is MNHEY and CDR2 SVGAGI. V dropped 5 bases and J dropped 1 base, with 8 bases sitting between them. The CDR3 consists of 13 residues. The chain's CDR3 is CASSPTENTEAFF. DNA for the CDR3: TGTGCCAGCAGTCCGACAGAGAACACTGAAGCTTTCTTT.

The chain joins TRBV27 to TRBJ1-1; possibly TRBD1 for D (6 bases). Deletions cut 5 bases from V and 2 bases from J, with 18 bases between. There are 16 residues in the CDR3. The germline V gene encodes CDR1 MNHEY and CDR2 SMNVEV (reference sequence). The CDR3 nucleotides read TGTGCCAGCAGTCCCTCCGGAAGGGGGGGCAACACTGAAGCTTTCTTT. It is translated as CASSPSGRGGNTEAFF.

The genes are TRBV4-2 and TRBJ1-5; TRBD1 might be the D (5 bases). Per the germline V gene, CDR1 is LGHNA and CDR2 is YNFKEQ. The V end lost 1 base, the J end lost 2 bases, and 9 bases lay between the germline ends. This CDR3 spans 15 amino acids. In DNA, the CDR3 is TGTGCCAGCAGCCAAGTCCAGGGTGGCAATCAGCCCCAGCATTTT. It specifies CASSQVQGGNQPQHF.

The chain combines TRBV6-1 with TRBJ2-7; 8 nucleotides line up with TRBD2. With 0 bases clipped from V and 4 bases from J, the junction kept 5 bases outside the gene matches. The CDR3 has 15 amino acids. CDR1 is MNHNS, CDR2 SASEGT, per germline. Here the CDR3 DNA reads TGTGCCAGCAGTGAAGCGGGCGGGGGGACGTACGAGCAGTACTTC. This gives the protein CASSEAGGGTYEQYF.

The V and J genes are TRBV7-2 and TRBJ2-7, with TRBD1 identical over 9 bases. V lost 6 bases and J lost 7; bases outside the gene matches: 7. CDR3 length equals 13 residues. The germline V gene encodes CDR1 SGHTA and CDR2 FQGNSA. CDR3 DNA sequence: TGTGCCAGCAGTAAACAGGGGGCGCAAGAGCAGTACTTC. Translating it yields CASSKQGAQEQYF.

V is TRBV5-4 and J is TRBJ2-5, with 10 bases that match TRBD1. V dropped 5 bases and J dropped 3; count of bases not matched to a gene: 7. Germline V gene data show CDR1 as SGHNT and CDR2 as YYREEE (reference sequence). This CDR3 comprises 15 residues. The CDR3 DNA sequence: TGTGCCAGCAGGAGGGACAGGGGAGGTGAAGAGACCCAGTACTTC. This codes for CASRRDRGGEETQYF.